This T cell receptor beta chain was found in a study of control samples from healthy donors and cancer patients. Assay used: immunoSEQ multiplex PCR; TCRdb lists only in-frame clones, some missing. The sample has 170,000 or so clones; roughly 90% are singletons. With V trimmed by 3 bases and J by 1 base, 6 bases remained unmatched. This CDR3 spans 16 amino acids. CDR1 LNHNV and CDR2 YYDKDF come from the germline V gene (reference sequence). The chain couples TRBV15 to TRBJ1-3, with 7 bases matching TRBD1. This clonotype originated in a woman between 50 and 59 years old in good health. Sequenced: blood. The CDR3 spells CATSSRRGASGNTIYF. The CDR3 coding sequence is TGTGCCACCAGCAGCCGCAGGGGGGCATCTGGAAACACCATATATTTT.